A single sample is the source of the 30 T cell receptor beta chains below, sequenced in a study of neoadjuvant anti-PD-1 for oral cavity cancer. Time point indicated: after neoadjuvant nivolumab, at surgical resection. Here immunoSEQ multiplex PCR was the method, and the copy in TCRdb shows in-frame clones only, minus some. The data show approximately 13,000 clones, approximately 69% seen once. Specimen: PBMCs, collected after nivolumab (anti-PD-1) treatment. These receptors all come from a person between 35 and 79 years old with oral cavity squamous cell carcinoma.

V is TRBV10-3 and J is TRBJ2-1, with 9 bases fitting TRBD2. This CDR3 spans 17 amino acids. Looked up from germline, CDR1 is ENHRY and CDR2 is SYGVKD. The V gene end was trimmed by 4 bases and the J gene end by 10 bases; junction bases not matched to a gene: 17. The DNA for the CDR3 is TGTGCCATCAGTGGGTGGGCTAGCGGGAACGGAGGAGAAGAGCAGTTCTTC. Translation gives CAISGWASGNGGEEQFF.

This rearrangement joins TRBV6-5 to TRBJ1-3; TRBD1 might be the D (6 bases). CDR1 and CDR2 (germline): MNHEY, SVGAGI. V was shortened by 8 bases and J by 7 bases, with 12 bases between the two germline ends. The CDR3 covers 12 residues. CDR3 sequence: CASGERGNTIYF. The DNA for the CDR3 is TGTGCCAGCGGCGAGAGGGGGAACACCATATATTTT.

This rearrangement joins TRBV15 to TRBJ2-3, with D unresolved. V was clipped by 5 bases and J by 4 bases, with 10 bases between them. The CDR3 has 13 amino acids. Looked up from germline, CDR1 is LNHNV and CDR2 is YYDKDF (reference sequence). CDR3 loop: CATSLRLADTQYF. For the CDR3, the DNA is TGTGCCACCAGCTTGAGACTGGCAGATACGCAGTATTTT.

J is TRBJ2-1 and V is TRBV6-5, with TRBD2 matching over 7 bases. CDR3 size: 14 residues. The V segment lost 8 bases and the J segment 5 bases; nucleotides outside the gene matches: 9. Germline-derived CDR1 and CDR2 are MNHEY and SVGAGI. The CDR3 loop is CASGGGLQHNEQFF. The CDR3, as DNA: TGTGCCAGCGGGGGGGGTCTCCAGCACAATGAGCAGTTCTTC.

The gene calls are TRBV7-8 and TRBJ2-1; D is uncertain. V shed 3 bases and J shed 9 bases, with 6 bases lying between them. The CDR3 totals 11 residues. CDR1 and CDR2 (germline): SGHVS, FQNEAQ. The CDR3 region has the DNA TGTGCCAGCAGCTTTATCGGTGAGCAGTTCTTC. Translation: CASSFIGEQFF.

This chain links TRBV5-5 with TRBJ2-7, with 8 bases aligning to TRBD2. With V trimmed by 4 bases and J by 2 bases, 5 bases remained unmatched. Germline CDR1 is SGHKS and CDR2 is YYEKEE (reference sequence). The CDR3 spans 14 residues. This CDR3 reads CASSLGLATYEQYF. In nucleotides, the CDR3 is TGTGCCAGCAGCCTCGGACTAGCCACCTACGAGCAGTACTTC.

The V call is TRBV2, the J call TRBJ2-3; the D is unclear. Germline-derived CDR1 and CDR2 are SNHLY and FYNNEI. The CDR3 runs 14 residues. V was shortened by 3 bases and J by 1 base, with 8 bases between the two germline ends. The chain's CDR3 is CASSDSARTDTQYF. In DNA, the CDR3 is TGTGCCAGCAGTGACTCGGCGCGCACAGATACGCAGTATTTT.

CDR3 region: CASSIEKLMNTEAFF. CDR3 coding DNA: TGTGCCAGTAGTATAGAGAAGCTTATGAACACTGAAGCTTTCTTT. This chain connects TRBV19 to TRBJ1-1; D ambiguous. V lost 0 bases, J lost 0 bases, and 8 bases lay in between. The CDR3 totals 15 residues. Germline V CDR1 and CDR2: LNHDA, SQIVND (reference sequence).

This clone was recorded a few times. V gene TRBV29-1 combines with J gene TRBJ1-2, with D hard to call. The germline V gene encodes CDR1 SQVTM and CDR2 ANQGSEA. This CDR3 spans 12 amino acids. V was clipped by 3 bases and J by 2 bases, with 7 bases between them. Here the CDR3 DNA reads TGCAGCGTTGATCTTCCGAACTATGGCTACACCTTC. It specifies CSVDLPNYGYTF.

This clone occurred a few times. The chain links TRBV19 to TRBJ2-1, with TRBD2 matching 10 bases. V shed 3 bases, J shed 8 bases, and the junction held 7 bases outside the gene matches. The CDR3 is made up of 15 amino acids. Germline V lookup: CDR1 LNHDA, CDR2 SQIVND (reference sequence). The CDR3, as DNA: TGTGCCAGTAGTATGGGGGGGCTAGCGGGAGATGAGCAGTTCTTC. Its protein product is CASSMGGLAGDEQFF.

CDR3 loop: CASSQGSNQPQHF. In DNA, the CDR3 is TGTGCCAGTAGTCAAGGTAGCAATCAGCCCCAGCATTTT. This chain joins TRBV19 and TRBJ1-5; the D is unclear. The CDR3 length is 13 residues. Germline V CDR1 and CDR2: LNHDA, SQIVND (reference sequence). The V gene lost 5 bases and the J gene lost 0 bases, with 5 bases spanning the gap.

The rearrangement uses TRBV5-1 and TRBJ1-1; possibly TRBD1 for D (5 bases). Germline CDR1 and CDR2: SGHRS and YFSETQ. V was shortened by 0 bases and J by 11 bases, with 17 bases between the two germline ends. This CDR3 comprises 14 residues. The CDR3 region is CASSLGGGAMWAFF. The CDR3, as DNA: TGCGCCAGCAGCTTGGGTGGAGGGGCGATGTGGGCTTTCTTT.

This chain uses TRBV5-4 with TRBJ2-3, with D uncertain. CDR1 and CDR2 from the germline V gene are SGHNT and YYREEE (reference sequence). The CDR3 is 12 residues long. V was pared by 4 bases and J by 1 base, with 4 bases between. The CDR3 spells CASSPGTDTQYF. CDR3 nucleotide sequence: TGTGCCAGCAGCCCAGGCACAGATACGCAGTATTTT.

This chain joins TRBV5-1 and TRBJ2-5; TRBD2 agrees at 8 bases. The CDR3 contains 16 residues. The trim removed 0 bases at V and 4 bases at J, leaving 8 bases unmatched. Germline lookup yields CDR1 SGHRS and CDR2 YFSETQ. The CDR3, as DNA: TGCGCCAGCAGCTTGGAACTAGCGGTGAGGAGAGAGACCCAGTACTTC. Residues: CASSLELAVRRETQYF.

The chain uses TRBV5-4 and TRBJ2-1, with D possibly being TRBD2 (5 bases). The V end lost 0 bases, the J end lost 7 bases, and 14 bases lay between the germline ends. CDR1 is SGHNT, CDR2 YYREEE, per germline (reference sequence). The CDR3 has 15 residues. This CDR3 reads CASSLGGFERNEQFF. CDR3 bases: TGTGCCAGCAGCTTGGGTGGATTCGAGCGGAATGAGCAGTTCTTC.

The J gene is TRBJ2-4, the V gene TRBV15; TRBD1 matches 11 bases. Per germline, CDR1 LNHNV and CDR2 YYDKDF (reference sequence). CDR3 size: 17 residues. Trimming at V came to 3 bases and at J to 2 bases, leaving 6 bases not matched to a gene. DNA of the CDR3: TGTGCCACCAGCAGTGGACAGGGGGCGAAGCCCAAAAACATTCAGTACTTC. Protein sequence: CATSSGQGAKPKNIQYF.

This clone was observed a handful of times. The V call is TRBV11-1, the J call TRBJ2-1; the D gene is possibly TRBD2 (6 bases). V was trimmed by 3 bases and J by 2 bases, leaving 11 bases between them. The length of the CDR3 is 15 residues. CDR1 is SGHAT, CDR2 FQDESV, per germline (reference sequence). This CDR3 reads CASSFRRDPYNEQFF. The CDR3, as DNA: TGTGCCAGCAGCTTTAGGCGGGATCCCTACAATGAGCAGTTCTTC. The full variable domain, completed using reference TRBV11-1 and TRBJ2-1, is EAEVAQSPRYKITEKSQAVAFWCDPISGHATLYWYRQILGQGPELLVQFQDESVVDDSQLPKDRFSAERLKGVDSTLKIQPAELGDSAMYLCASSFRRDPYNEQFFGPGTRLTVL.

This clone was seen more than once but under ten times. The rearrangement uses TRBV6-5 and TRBJ1-1; possibly TRBD1 for D (6 bases). V lost 6 bases and J 1 base, leaving 9 bases between the germline ends. Germline V gene lookup returns CDR1 MNHEY and CDR2 SVGAGI. This CDR3 spans 13 amino acids. This CDR3 is CASRATGNTEAFF. The CDR3, as DNA: TGTGCCAGCAGGGCGACAGGGAACACTGAAGCTTTCTTT.

Turning to this clone: Other DNA sequences in this specimen translate into the identical CDR3. The gene calls are TRBV30 and TRBJ2-3; the match to TRBD2 covers 10 bases. Germline values: CDR1 GTSNPN, CDR2 SVGIG (reference sequence). The ends lost 0 bases at V and 5 bases at J; junction bases unmatched: 2. This CDR3 comprises 14 residues. CDR3 loop: CAWSVSGRGDTQYF. CDR3 coding DNA: TGTGCCTGGAGTGTCAGCGGGAGGGGAGATACGCAGTATTTT.

The chain has TRBV9 and TRBJ2-7, with 14 bases aligning to TRBD2. Trimming removed 0 bases from V and 0 bases from J; junction bases left unmatched: 8. This CDR3 has 19 residues. CDR1 is SGDLS and CDR2 is YYNGEE in the germline V gene. The CDR3 spells CASSVAGTSGRKGSYEQYF. The CDR3 region has the DNA TGTGCCAGCAGCGTAGCTGGGACTAGCGGGAGAAAGGGCTCCTACGAGCAGTACTTC. The full variable domain, in which reference TRBV9 and TRBJ2-7 provide the parts outside the CDR3, is DSGVTQTPKHLITATGQRVTLRCSPRSGDLSVYWYQQSLDQGLQFLIQYYNGEERAKGNILERFSAQQFPDLHSELNLSSLELGDSALYFCASSVAGTSGRKGSYEQYFGPGTRLTVT.

J is TRBJ2-5 and V is TRBV10-1; unclear D gene. Germline CDR1 reads WNHNN; CDR2 reads SYGVQD (reference sequence). There are 13 residues in the CDR3. V lost 4 bases to trimming and J lost 1 base, with 7 bases between them. The CDR3 nucleotides read TGCGCCAGCAGTGTCCAGGCCCAAGAGACCCAGTACTTC. It specifies CASSVQAQETQYF.

J is TRBJ1-2 and V is TRBV6-5; no reliable D call. CDR3 length: 13 residues. Germline V gives CDR1 MNHEY, CDR2 SVGAGI. With 6 bases removed from V and 2 bases from J, the gap between germline ends came to 10 bases. The chain's CDR3 is CASSREDNYGYTF. CDR3 sequence (DNA): TGTGCCAGCAGCCGCGAGGACAACTATGGCTACACCTTC.

The chain uses TRBV30 and TRBJ2-7, with a weak D call TRBD1 (8 bases). Trimming cost V 7 bases and J 3 bases, with 13 bases left between them. CDR3 size: 12 residues. Germline CDR1 GTSNPN, CDR2 SVGIG (reference sequence). CDR3 amino acids: CAFTGGGYEQYF. The CDR3 region has the DNA TGTGCCTTTACAGGGGGGGGCTACGAGCAGTACTTC.

The CDR3 nucleotides are TGTGCCAGCAGTTACCTCACTAGAAGACACCAAGAGACCCAGTACTTC. This gives the protein CASSYLTRRHQETQYF. The chain couples TRBV28 to TRBJ2-5, with D tentatively TRBD2 (5 bases). Between the trimmed V and J ends, which lost 4 bases and 0 bases, there was a span of 15 bases. This CDR3 contains 16 residues. Per the germline V gene, CDR1 is MDHEN and CDR2 is SYDVKM.

This chain links TRBV5-1 with TRBJ2-3; 12 bases line up with TRBD2. This CDR3 comprises 17 residues. V dropped 5 bases and J dropped 0; count of bases not matched to a gene: 7. Germline V CDR1 and CDR2: SGHRS, YFSETQ. The CDR3 region is CASSLGTSGLSTDTQYF. For the CDR3, the DNA is TGCGCCAGCAGTCTTGGGACTAGCGGGCTTAGCACAGATACGCAGTATTTT.

The sample holds one count of this clone. This chain uses TRBV19 with TRBJ2-1; 8 positions agree with TRBD2. Germline V gene sequence: CDR1 LNHDA, CDR2 SQIVND (reference sequence). V trimming: 1 base; J trimming: 5 bases; junction bases outside the gene matches: 4. There are 15 residues in the CDR3. The CDR3 nucleotides are TGTGCCAGTAGTATAGCGGGAGGGACTCACAATGAGCAGTTCTTC. Translated: CASSIAGGTHNEQFF.

V is TRBV19 and J is TRBJ1-5; D is undetermined. CDR1 and CDR2 (germline): LNHDA, SQIVND (reference sequence). The CDR3 sequence is 15 residues long. Trimming took off 7 bases at V and 1 base at J, with 14 bases between the two ends. The chain's CDR3 is CASTLTGPSNQPQHF. The CDR3 coding sequence is TGTGCCAGTACCCTCACCGGACCGAGCAATCAGCCCCAGCATTTT.

The V and J genes are TRBV5-4 and TRBJ2-4; D unresolved. Germline V gene lookup returns CDR1 SGHNT and CDR2 YYREEE (reference sequence). V lost 3 bases, J lost 5 bases, and 9 bases lay in between. The CDR3 has 13 residues. The DNA of the CDR3 is TGTGCCAGCAGCTCCGGGTGGGAAAACATTCAGTACTTC. Amino acid sequence: CASSSGWENIQYF.

The rearrangement uses TRBV18 and TRBJ1-1; 10 nucleotides match TRBD1. Trimming removed 3 bases from V and 8 bases from J; junction bases left unmatched: 3. Germline lookup yields CDR1 KGHSH and CDR2 LQKENI. The CDR3 extends over 13 amino acids. In DNA, the CDR3 is TGTGCCAGCTCACCGACAGGGGGCGTCGAAGCTTTCTTT. The encoded protein is CASSPTGGVEAFF.

The genes are TRBV28 and TRBJ2-6; D possibly matches TRBD1 or TRBD2 (5 bases each). V was clipped by 3 bases and J by 0 bases, with 12 bases between them. This CDR3 region has 17 residues. Germline V gene lookup returns CDR1 MDHEN and CDR2 SYDVKM. The CDR3 coding sequence is TGTGCCAGCAGTTTTGGGGGAGCGCTCTCTGGGGCCAACGTCCTGACTTTC. This sequence encodes CASSFGGALSGANVLTF.